This entry describes one TCR beta chain. What it binds is not known. Germline and junction disagree at one end, which may indicate a read error. The CDR3 has 12 amino acids. The germline gives CDR1 SNHLY, CDR2 FYNNEI. Using its own MiXCR run on the reads, TCRdb lists one record per CDR3 protein. The sample lists around 62,000 distinct CDR3 sequences, about three fifths occurring once. The data derive from a study of type 1 regulatory T cells. The sequence was collected from a human donor in good health. The genes are TRBV2 and TRBJ2-5; D might be TRBD1 or TRBD2, each matching 5 bases. Specimen: cultured T cells, either the whole culture or a sorted T cell fraction (not recorded which). Subset in this sample: Tr1-enriched cell product generated in vitro against host alloantigens. CDR3 in amino acids: CVSTGGSETQYF. DNA of the CDR3: TGTGTCAGCACTGGGGGTAGCGAGACCCAGTACTTC.